What follows are 8 T cell receptor beta chains derived from one specimen sequenced in a study of T cells in Graves' hyperthyroidism and ophthalmopathy. The TCR beta CDR3 regions underwent amplification using RNA transcripts as the source. HTBI primers were employed in a first-round RT-PCR of the TCR CDR3. MiXCR was run by TCRdb on the multiplex PCR reads, yielding one entry per CDR3 protein. The sample lists about 510,000 distinct CDR3 sequences, 46% seen once, with around 47% in the top ten. The sample was peripheral blood or thyroid tissue (not recorded which). Source of these receptors: an adult woman with Graves' disease, either hyperthyroidism or ophthalmopathy (not recorded which).

Ten or more counts support this clonotype. The rearrangement joins TRBV11-2 to TRBJ1-2; weak D call: TRBD1 (6 bases). CDR1 is SGHAT, CDR2 FQNNGV, per germline. Trimming removed 5 bases at V and 8 bases at J, with 18 bases between. The CDR3 contains 14 residues. The CDR3 DNA sequence: TGTGCCAGCAGCCTTTCTCCAGGGGCTAACGGCTACACCTTC. Translation gives CASSLSPGANGYTF.

This clonotype was recorded once. V and J are TRBV2 and TRBJ2-7; D not certain. CDR1 SNHLY and CDR2 FYNNEI come from the germline V gene. V gave up 6 bases and J gave up 7 bases, with 10 bases separating them. This CDR3 has 11 residues. The CDR3 sequence: CASSTPREQYF. The CDR3 nucleotides are TGTGCCAGCAGCACGCCGAGGGAGCAGTACTTC.

V gene TRBV20-1 combines with J gene TRBJ2-7; D is undetermined. The V gene lost 3 bases and the J gene lost 2 bases, with 8 bases spanning the gap. Germline V lookup: CDR1 DFQATT, CDR2 SNEGSKA (reference sequence). The CDR3 loop spans 12 amino acids. The CDR3 DNA sequence: TGCAGTGCTAGCCTCCGACCCTACGAGCAGTACTTC. Protein: CSASLRPYEQYF.

The V gene is TRBV15, the J gene TRBJ2-7; D is ambiguous. The V and J ends lost 0 bases and 3 bases respectively, with 9 bases between them. Germline V CDR1 and CDR2: LNHNV, YYDKDF (reference sequence). The CDR3 loop spans 14 amino acids. The CDR3: CATSRDRRIYEQYF. Here the CDR3 DNA reads TGTGCCACCAGCAGAGACCGACGGATCTACGAGCAGTACTTC.

The V gene is TRBV4-2, the J gene TRBJ2-2, with D hard to call. V gave up 7 bases and J gave up 0 bases, with 9 bases separating them. CDR1 is LGHNA, CDR2 YNFKEQ, per germline. This CDR3 comprises 14 residues. The CDR3, as DNA: TGTGCCAGCACCCCCCAGGCGAACACCGGGGAGCTGTTTTTT. Its translation is CASTPQANTGELFF.

The chain carries TRBV10-3 and TRBJ1-4; 9 bases match TRBD1. CDR1 and CDR2 (germline): ENHRY, SYGVKD. The V segment lost 10 bases and the J segment 8 bases; nucleotides outside the gene matches: 11. The CDR3 has 14 amino acids. Here the CDR3 DNA reads TGTGCCACCAGAGGAGGGACAGGGAACGAAAAACTGTTTTTT. Translating gives CATRGGTGNEKLFF.

V and J are TRBV7-9 and TRBJ1-1; D ambiguous. V lost 5 bases and J 1 base, leaving 14 bases between the germline ends. Germline V CDR1 and CDR2: SEHNR, FQNEAQ (reference sequence). The CDR3 runs 15 residues. The CDR3 DNA is TGTGCCAGCAGCCCCCGGGCCCACGGGAACACTGAAGCTTTCTTT. This sequence encodes CASSPRAHGNTEAFF. The whole variable domain, remainder taken from reference TRBV7-9 and TRBJ1-1, is DTGVSQNPRHKITKRGQNVTFRCDPISEHNRLYWYRQTLGQGPEFLTYFQNEAQLEKSRLLSDRFSAERPKGSFSTLEIQRTEQGDSAMYLCASSPRAHGNTEAFFGQGTRLTVV.

V is TRBV7-8 and J is TRBJ1-2, with D tentatively TRBD1 (5 bases). Per germline, CDR1 SGHVS and CDR2 FQNEAQ. Trimming removed 5 bases from V and 4 bases from J, with 20 bases in between. CDR3 length equals 16 residues. CDR3 nucleotide sequence: TGTGCCAGCAGCCCTAGGTCTAGCACAGGTAGCTATGGCTACACCTTC. Amino acid sequence: CASSPRSSTGSYGYTF.